Reported below is one T cell receptor (beta chain). This sample was included in a study of T cell changes during pregnancy in multiple sclerosis. Sequencing used immunoSEQ multiplex PCR; TCRdb keeps in-frame clones, though not all of them. The table records fewer than 140,000 clones, about 90% of them present only once. CDR1 and CDR2 from the germline V gene are SEHNR and FQNEAQ (reference sequence). The trim removed 2 bases at V and 7 bases at J, leaving 9 bases unmatched. This CDR3 is built from 16 residues. V is TRBV7-9 and J is TRBJ2-1; 9 bases align to TRBD2. The source is a female donor with multiple sclerosis, enrolled in a pregnancy study. This specimen was peripheral blood, taken before pregnancy. CDR3 region: CASSLSGTSLNNEQFF. CDR3 nucleotides: TGTGCCAGCAGCTTATCCGGGACTAGCCTTAATAATGAGCAGTTCTTC.